This entry lists 7 T cell receptor delta chains sequenced from one sample in a study of gamma-delta T cells after stem cell transplantation. TCRdb re-called the RT-PCR reads using CATT. Of about 1,400 delta-chain clones in the sample, more than 14% were seen once. Sequences were obtained from gamma-delta T cells. These receptors were collected from a human donor. It is not recorded whose cells these are; they may come from a transplant donor.

This clone has a handful of counts. The J gene is TRDJ1, the V gene TRAV29/DV5; TRDD3 matches at 9 bases. Germline V gene lookup returns CDR1 NSMFDY and CDR2 ISSIKDK. V shed 0 bases and J 0 bases; nucleotides not matched to a gene: 12. This CDR3 has 18 residues. The CDR3 sequence: CAASGGPRLGENTDKLIF. The CDR3 DNA sequence: TGTGCAGCAAGCGGGGGACCTAGACTGGGGGAGAACACCGATAAACTCATCTTT.

With regard to this clone: The protein in TCRdb stems from a much larger clone and differs at residue 22 from this DNA's translation, likely a read error; here the protein is translated from the DNA. This chain joins TRDV1 and TRDJ3; TRDD3 might be the D (6 bases). Germline loops: CDR1 TSWWSYY, CDR2 QGS. This CDR3 comprises 24 residues. CDR3 sequence (DNA): TGTGCTCTTGGGGAAATTGCTGCCCGGCGGATACCTTCGAACCGCTCCTGGGACACCCGACAGGTGTTTTTC. This encodes CALGEIAARRIPSNRSWDTRQVFF.

This clone is deemed medium-sized (0.01 to 0.1%). V and J are TRDV2 and TRDJ1; 9 bases align to TRDD3. CDR1 is GEAIGNYY and CDR2 is EKD in the germline V gene. Trimming removed 3 bases from V and 0 bases from J; junction bases left unmatched: 19. This CDR3 has 20 amino acids. The CDR3 bases are TGTGCCTGTGACCCAATCTCATTGGGGATACGCGGCCAGTACACCGATAAACTCATCTTT. It encodes CACDPISLGIRGQYTDKLIF.

Of note for this clone: A read error may be the cause here, since a much bigger clone is one base away. The chain couples TRDV2 to TRDJ1; 10 nucleotides agree with TRDD3. The length of the CDR3 is 16 residues. Looked up from germline, CDR1 is GEAIGNYY and CDR2 is EKD. Trimming at V came to 5 bases and at J to 1 base, leaving 9 bases not matched to a gene. This CDR3 reads CACGHLLGDSTDKLIF. CDR3 bases: TGTGCCTGTGGCCATCTACTGGGGGATTCCACCGATAAACTCATCTTT.

By share of the sample, this clone is large. Other nucleotide sequences from this sample produce the same CDR3. The chain combines TRDV2 with TRDJ2, with D tentatively TRDD3 (6 bases). The CDR3 is made up of 17 amino acids. Germline CDR1 is GEAIGNYY and CDR2 is EKD. V gave up 3 bases and J gave up 1 base, with 17 bases separating them. The CDR3 region has the DNA TGTGCCTGTGACCTCCTTAGTGGGGATCATTTGACAGCACAACTCTTCTTT. Protein: CACDLLSGDHLTAQLFF.

The table lists this clone with a few counts. The chain is built from TRDV1 and TRDJ1, with D perhaps TRDD2 (6 bases). The germline CDR1 and CDR2 sequences are TSWWSYY and QGS. Trimming removed 5 bases from V and 9 bases from J, with 34 bases in between. The CDR3 is 19 amino acids. CDR3 amino acids: CALGFRFLEGLPSALQLIF. The CDR3 coding sequence is TGTGCTCTTGGGTTCCGGTTCCTAGAGGGACTCCCCTCTGCCCTCCAACTCATCTTT.

The chain joins TRDV2 to TRDJ1; 7 bases agree with TRDD3. CDR3 length: 20 residues. The ends lost 0 bases at V and 0 bases at J; junction bases unmatched: 18. CDR1 and CDR2 from the germline V gene are GEAIGNYY and EKD. DNA for the CDR3: TGTGCCTGTGACACCGTTAGCTGGGGGGAAAATACAAACTACACCGATAAACTCATCTTT. This encodes CACDTVSWGENTNYTDKLIF.